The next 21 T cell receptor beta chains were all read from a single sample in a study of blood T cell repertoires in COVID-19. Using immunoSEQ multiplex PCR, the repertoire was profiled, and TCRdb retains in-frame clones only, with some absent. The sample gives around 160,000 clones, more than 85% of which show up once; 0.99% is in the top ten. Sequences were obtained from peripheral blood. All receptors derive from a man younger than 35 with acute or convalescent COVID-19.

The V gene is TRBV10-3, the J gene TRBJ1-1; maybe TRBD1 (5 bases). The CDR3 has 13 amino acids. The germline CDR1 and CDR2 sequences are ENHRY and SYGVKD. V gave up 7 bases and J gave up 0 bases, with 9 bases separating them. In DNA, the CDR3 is TGTGCCATCAACCGACAGCTGAACACTGAAGCTTTCTTT. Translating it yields CAINRQLNTEAFF.

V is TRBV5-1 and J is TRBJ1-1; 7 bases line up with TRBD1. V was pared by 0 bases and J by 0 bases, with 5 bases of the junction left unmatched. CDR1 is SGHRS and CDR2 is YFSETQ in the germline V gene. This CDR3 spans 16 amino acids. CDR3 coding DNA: TGCGCCAGCAGCTTGGAGATCAGGGGGGTGAACACTGAAGCTTTCTTT. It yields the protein CASSLEIRGVNTEAFF.

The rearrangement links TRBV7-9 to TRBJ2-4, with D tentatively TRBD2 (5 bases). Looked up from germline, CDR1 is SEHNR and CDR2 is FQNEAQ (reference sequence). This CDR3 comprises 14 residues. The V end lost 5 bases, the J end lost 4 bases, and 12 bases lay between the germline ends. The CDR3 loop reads CASSPDYNKNIQYF. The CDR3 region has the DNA TGTGCCAGCAGCCCCGACTACAATAAAAACATTCAGTACTTC.

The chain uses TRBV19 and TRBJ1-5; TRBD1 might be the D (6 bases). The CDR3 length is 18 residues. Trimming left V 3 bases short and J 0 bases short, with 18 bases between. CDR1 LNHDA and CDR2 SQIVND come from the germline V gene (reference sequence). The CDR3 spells CASSIPEDRRYSNQPQHF. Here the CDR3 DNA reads TGTGCCAGTAGTATTCCCGAAGACAGGAGATATAGCAATCAGCCCCAGCATTTT.

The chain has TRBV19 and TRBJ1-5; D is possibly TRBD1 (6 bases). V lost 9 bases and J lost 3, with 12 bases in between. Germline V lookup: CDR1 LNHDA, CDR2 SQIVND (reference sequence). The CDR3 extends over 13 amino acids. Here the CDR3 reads CASETGLNQPQHF. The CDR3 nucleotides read TGTGCCAGCGAAACAGGGCTCAATCAGCCCCAGCATTTT.

CDR3 coding DNA: TGTGCCAGCAGCTTAGATCGGACAGGGGTGCCAGATACGCAGTATTTT. Translating it yields CASSLDRTGVPDTQYF. The gene calls are TRBV7-9 and TRBJ2-3, with 9 bases fitting TRBD1. Trimming at V came to 1 base and at J to 4 bases, leaving 6 bases not matched to a gene. The CDR3 is made up of 16 amino acids. Germline CDR1 reads SEHNR; CDR2 reads FQNEAQ (reference sequence).

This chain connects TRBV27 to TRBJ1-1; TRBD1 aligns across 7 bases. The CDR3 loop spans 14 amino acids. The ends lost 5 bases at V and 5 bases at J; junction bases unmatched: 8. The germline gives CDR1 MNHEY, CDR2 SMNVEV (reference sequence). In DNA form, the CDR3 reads TGTGCCAGCAGTGACCAAGGGGGCTGGACTGAAGCTTTCTTT. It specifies CASSDQGGWTEAFF.

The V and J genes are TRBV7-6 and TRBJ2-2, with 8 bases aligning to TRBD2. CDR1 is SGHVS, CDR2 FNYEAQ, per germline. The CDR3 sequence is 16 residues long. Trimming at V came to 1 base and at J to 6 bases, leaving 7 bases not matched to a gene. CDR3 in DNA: TGTGCCAGCAGCTTAGTTATCGGGGGGGCCTCCGGGGAGCTGTTTTTT. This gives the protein CASSLVIGGASGELFF.

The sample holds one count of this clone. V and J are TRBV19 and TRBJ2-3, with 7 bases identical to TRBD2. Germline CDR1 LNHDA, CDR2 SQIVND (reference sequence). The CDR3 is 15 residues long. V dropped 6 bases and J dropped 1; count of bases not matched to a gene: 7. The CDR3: CASRGGSLGTDTQYF. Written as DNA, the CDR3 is TGTGCCAGTAGGGGAGGGTCCCTGGGCACAGATACGCAGTATTTT.

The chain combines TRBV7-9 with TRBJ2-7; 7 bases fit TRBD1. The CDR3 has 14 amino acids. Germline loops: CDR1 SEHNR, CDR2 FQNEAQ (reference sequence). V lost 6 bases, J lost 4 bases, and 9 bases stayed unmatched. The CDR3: CASRAETGSYEQYF. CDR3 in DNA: TGTGCCAGCAGAGCCGAGACAGGGAGTTACGAGCAGTACTTC.

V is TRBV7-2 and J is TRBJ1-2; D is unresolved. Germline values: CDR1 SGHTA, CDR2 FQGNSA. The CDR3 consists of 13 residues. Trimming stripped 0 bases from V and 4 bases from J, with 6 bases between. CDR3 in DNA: TGTGCCAGCAGCTTAGCGGGGAGCTATGGCTACACCTTC. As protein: CASSLAGSYGYTF.

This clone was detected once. The CDR3: CASSLSPGTGTKNIQYF. The CDR3 DNA sequence: TGCGCCAGCAGCTTGTCCCCCGGGACAGGGACAAAAAACATTCAGTACTTC. V usage is TRBV5-1 and J usage is TRBJ2-4, with 9 positions matching TRBD1. The CDR3 has 17 residues. Trimming took 1 base from V and 4 from J; bases not matched to a gene: 9. Germline V gene lookup returns CDR1 SGHRS and CDR2 YFSETQ.

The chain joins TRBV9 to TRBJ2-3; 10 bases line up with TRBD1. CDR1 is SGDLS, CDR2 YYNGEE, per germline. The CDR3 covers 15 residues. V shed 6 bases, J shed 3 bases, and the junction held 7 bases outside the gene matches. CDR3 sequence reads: CASKHRDRGTDTQYF. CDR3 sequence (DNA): TGTGCCAGCAAGCACCGGGACAGGGGAACAGATACGCAGTATTTT.

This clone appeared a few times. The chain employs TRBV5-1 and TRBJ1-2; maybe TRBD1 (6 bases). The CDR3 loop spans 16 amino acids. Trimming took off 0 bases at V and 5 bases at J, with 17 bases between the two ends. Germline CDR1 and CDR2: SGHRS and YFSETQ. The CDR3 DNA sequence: TGCGCCAGCAGCTTGGATTATTCAGGGGAGGGGTATGGCTACACCTTC. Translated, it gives CASSLDYSGEGYGYTF.

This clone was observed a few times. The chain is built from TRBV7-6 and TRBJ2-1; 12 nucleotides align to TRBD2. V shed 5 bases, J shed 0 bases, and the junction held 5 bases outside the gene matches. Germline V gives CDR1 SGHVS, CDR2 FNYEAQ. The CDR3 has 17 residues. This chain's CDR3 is CASSTETSGSSYNEQFF. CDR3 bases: TGTGCCAGCAGCACCGAGACTAGCGGGAGCTCCTACAATGAGCAGTTCTTC.

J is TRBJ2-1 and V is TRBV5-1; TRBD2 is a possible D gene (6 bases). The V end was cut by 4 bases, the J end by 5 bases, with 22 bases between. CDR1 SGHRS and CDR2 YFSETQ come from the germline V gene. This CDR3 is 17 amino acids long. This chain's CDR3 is CASSRGTEAYNNNEQFF. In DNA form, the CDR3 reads TGCGCCAGCAGCCGCGGGACGGAAGCTTACAACAACAATGAGCAGTTCTTC.

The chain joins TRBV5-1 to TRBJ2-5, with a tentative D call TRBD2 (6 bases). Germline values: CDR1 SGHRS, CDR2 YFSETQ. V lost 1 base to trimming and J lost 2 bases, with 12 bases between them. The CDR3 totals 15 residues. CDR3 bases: TGCGCCAGCAGCTTGCTTAACGGGGGACAAGAGACCCAGTACTTC. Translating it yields CASSLLNGGQETQYF.

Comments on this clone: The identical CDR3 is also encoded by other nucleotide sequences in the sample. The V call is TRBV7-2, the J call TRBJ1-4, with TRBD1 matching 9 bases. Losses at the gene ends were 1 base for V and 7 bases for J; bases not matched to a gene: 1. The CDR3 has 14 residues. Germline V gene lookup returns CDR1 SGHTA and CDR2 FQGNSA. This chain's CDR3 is CASSLGQGGEKLFF. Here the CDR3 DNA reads TGTGCCAGCAGCTTAGGACAGGGGGGTGAAAAACTGTTTTTT.

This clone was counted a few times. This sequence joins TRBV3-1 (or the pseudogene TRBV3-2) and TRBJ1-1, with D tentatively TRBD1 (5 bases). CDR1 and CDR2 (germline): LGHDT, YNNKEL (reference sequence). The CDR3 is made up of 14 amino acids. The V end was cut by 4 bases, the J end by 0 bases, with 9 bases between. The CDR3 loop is CASSRQLMNTEAFF. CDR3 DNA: TGTGCCAGCAGCCGACAGTTAATGAACACTGAAGCTTTCTTT.

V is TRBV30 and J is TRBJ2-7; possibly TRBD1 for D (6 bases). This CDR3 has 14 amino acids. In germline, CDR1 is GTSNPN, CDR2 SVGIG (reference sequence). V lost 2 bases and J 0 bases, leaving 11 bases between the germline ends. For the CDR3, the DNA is TGTGCCTGGAGTAAACCGACAGGCTCCTACGAGCAGTACTTC. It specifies CAWSKPTGSYEQYF.

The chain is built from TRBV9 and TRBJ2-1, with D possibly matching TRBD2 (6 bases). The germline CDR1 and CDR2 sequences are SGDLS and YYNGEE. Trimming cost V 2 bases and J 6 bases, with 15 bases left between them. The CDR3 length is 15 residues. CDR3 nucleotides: TGTGCCAGCAGCGTGGGGGACTTCCTCGGCAATGAGCAGTTCTTC. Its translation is CASSVGDFLGNEQFF.